This T cell receptor (beta chain) was recovered during a study of cytomegalovirus exposure and HLA in healthy donors. Study-wide results and caveats: In an earlier analysis, productive rearrangement rates for most beta V segments clustered near 87% or 30%. TCR beta sequences reportedly predicted the HLA-A and HLA-B alleles of most subjects accurately.

Primers: 60 Vbeta forward and 13 Jbeta reverse. TCRdb's table, derived via immunoSEQ multiplex PCR, lists solely in-frame clones and lacks some. The sample carries roughly 100,000 clones, 75% recorded once. For this clone: Its antigen remains unknown.

Specimen: PBMCs. This receptor was obtained from a male donor in good health and CMV-seropositive.

The CDR3 DNA is TGCGCCAGCAGCTTGGTAGGGACAGGGGGCGATGGCTACACCTTC. This gives the protein CASSLVGTGGDGYTF. The chain has TRBV5-1 and TRBJ1-2; 12 positions match TRBD1. The CDR3 is 15 residues long. Per the germline V gene, CDR1 is SGHRS and CDR2 is YFSETQ. Unmatched junction bases numbered 3, after V lost 0 bases and J lost 6 bases. The variable domain in full, completed from reference TRBV5-1 and TRBJ1-2, reads KAGVTQTPRYLIKTRGQQVTLSCSPISGHRSVSWYQQTPGQGLQFLFEYFSETQRNKGNFPGRFSGRQFSNSRSEMNVSTLELGDSALYLCASSLVGTGGDGYTFGSGTRLTVV.